One sample yielded the 13 T cell receptor beta chains listed below, sequenced in a study of beta chain features in type 1 diabetes (dated by TCRdb to 2016 to 2018). Library preparation was by the immunoSEQ multiplex PCR assay. The entire isolated RNA was reverse transcribed using the High Capacity cDNA Reverse Transcription Kit, and thus expressed TCRB transcripts were sequenced. In its TCRdb copy, this immuneACCESS table keeps in-frame sequences only and misses some clones. Where compared with another copy, unresolved V genes explain less than half of these, and the others have no known cause. Here the sample has fewer than 200,000 clones; 10% occur a single time. Around 0.5% of the sample goes to the ten largest clones. Study-wide conclusions, independent of this receptor: In all four CD4+ subsets, TCRB CDR3 length was moderately but significantly shorter in type 1 diabetes patients.

These receptors' targets are unknown. Sequencing input: central memory CD4+ T cells from blood. These receptors were obtained from a man under 40 with type 1 diabetes.

This clone has only a few counts. The V gene is TRBV4-2, the J gene TRBJ2-1; 10 bases match TRBD2. The CDR3 is made up of 15 amino acids. Unmatched junction bases numbered 8, after V lost 6 bases and J lost 6 bases. In germline, CDR1 is LGHNA, CDR2 YNFKEQ. The chain's CDR3 is CASSPSGRALNEQFF. The CDR3 DNA reads TGTGCCAGCAGTCCGAGCGGGAGGGCCCTCAATGAGCAGTTCTTC.

This clone was found a few times. Other DNA sequences in this sample translate to the same CDR3. V usage is TRBV9 and J usage is TRBJ2-5, with unresolved D. Between the trimmed V and J ends, which lost 0 bases and 5 bases, there was a span of 5 bases. Germline V gene data show CDR1 as SGDLS and CDR2 as YYNGEE. The CDR3 extends over 12 amino acids. The CDR3 spells CASSVGGETQYF. The CDR3 coding sequence is TGTGCCAGCAGCGTAGGAGGCGAGACCCAGTACTTC. The variable domain in full, completed from reference TRBV9 and TRBJ2-5, reads DSGVTQTPKHLITATGQRVTLRCSPRSGDLSVYWYQQSLDQGLQFLIQYYNGEERAKGNILERFSAQQFPDLHSELNLSSLELGDSALYFCASSVGGETQYFGPGTRLLVL.

This clone was seen more than once but under ten times. The chain has TRBV7-2 and TRBJ2-3; tentatively, D is TRBD1 (5 bases). The germline gives CDR1 SGHTA, CDR2 FQGNSA. The CDR3 loop spans 14 amino acids. V was shortened by 5 bases and J by 6 bases, with 15 bases between the two germline ends. The CDR3 bases are TGTGCCAGCAGCCACAGGAACCTCATCGATACGCAGTATTTT. Translation gives CASSHRNLIDTQYF.

This chain uses TRBV14 with TRBJ2-1; D is possibly TRBD2 (6 bases). Trimming pared 6 bases from V and 9 bases from J, leaving 21 bases between. Per germline, CDR1 SGHDN and CDR2 FVKESK. CDR3 length equals 15 residues. The CDR3 DNA reads TGTGCCAGCAGACGGAGCGGGTCAGCCTCGAGTGAGCAGTTCTTC. This translates into CASRRSGSASSEQFF.

This clone has just a few counts. The chain joins TRBV2 to TRBJ2-7; 10 positions agree with TRBD2. CDR3 size: 15 residues. CDR1 and CDR2 from the germline V gene are SNHLY and FYNNEI. Losses at the gene ends were 4 bases for V and 4 bases for J; bases not matched to a gene: 7. CDR3: CASSGQAGGPYEQYF. For the CDR3, the DNA is TGTGCCAGCAGTGGACAAGCGGGAGGGCCGTACGAGCAGTACTTC.

The chain uses TRBV2 and TRBJ2-1; TRBD2 matches 14 bases. With V trimmed by 4 bases and J by 7 bases, 3 bases remained unmatched. The CDR3 contains 15 residues. The germline CDR1 and CDR2 sequences are SNHLY and FYNNEI. DNA for the CDR3: TGTGCCAGCAGTGGAAGACTAGCGGGAGGGAATGAGCAGTTCTTC. Protein: CASSGRLAGGNEQFF.

The sample holds a few counts of this clone. The rearrangement links TRBV6-1 to TRBJ1-2; 8 bases match TRBD1. V shed 4 bases, J shed 8 bases, and the junction held 3 bases outside the gene matches. CDR1 and CDR2 (germline): MNHNS, SASEGT. This CDR3 has 12 residues. The CDR3 loop reads CASSADRGGYTF. CDR3 DNA sequence: TGTGCCAGCAGTGCCGACAGGGGCGGCTACACCTTC.

This clone was counted a few times. The chain recombines TRBV4-2 with TRBJ1-2, with D possibly TRBD1 on 5 matching bases. Germline values: CDR1 LGHNA, CDR2 YNFKEQ. The CDR3 sequence is 17 residues long. V lost 0 bases, J lost 4 bases, and 18 bases lay in between. The CDR3 sequence: CASSQDYLSGQGYGYTF. DNA for the CDR3: TGTGCCAGCAGCCAAGATTATTTGTCCGGGCAGGGCTATGGCTACACCTTC.

The rearrangement joins TRBV5-1 to TRBJ2-2; 12 bases match TRBD2. Germline CDR1 is SGHRS and CDR2 is YFSETQ. J was trimmed by 6 bases and V by 5 bases; bases with no gene match: 8. This CDR3 has 16 amino acids. This CDR3 is CASRPETSGSAGELFF. DNA of the CDR3: TGCGCCAGCAGACCCGAGACTAGCGGGAGCGCCGGGGAGCTGTTTTTT.

The chain links TRBV4-2 to TRBJ2-7; possible D gene TRBD2, 5 bases. The CDR3 sequence is 15 residues long. The V gene lost 4 bases and the J gene lost 0 bases, with 13 bases spanning the gap. Germline V gene lookup returns CDR1 LGHNA and CDR2 YNFKEQ. The CDR3 sequence: CASSPLGGTSYEQYF. DNA of the CDR3: TGTGCCAGCAGCCCCTTAGGAGGAACCTCCTACGAGCAGTACTTC.

This clone was found a few times. The chain has TRBV7-9 and TRBJ1-1; weak D call: TRBD1 (5 bases). Trimming left V 5 bases short and J 11 bases short, with 12 bases between. CDR3 length equals 11 residues. CDR1 is SEHNR and CDR2 is FQNEAQ in the germline V gene (reference sequence). As DNA, the CDR3 is TGTGCCAGCAGCCAGGGCTCCGCCGCTTTCTTT. Translating it yields CASSQGSAAFF.

The table lists this clone with a few counts. The chain joins TRBV28 to TRBJ1-1; D is unclear. Trimming left V 6 bases short and J 4 bases short, with 9 bases between. The CDR3 contains 12 residues. CDR1 MDHEN and CDR2 SYDVKM come from the germline V gene. The CDR3 region is CASSAGSTEAFF. The CDR3 nucleotides are TGTGCCAGCAGCGCCGGGAGCACTGAAGCTTTCTTT.

The chain employs TRBV5-1 and TRBJ1-1, with 8 bases that match TRBD1. Trimming took 3 bases from V and 0 from J; bases not matched to a gene: 7. The CDR3 sequence is 16 residues long. Germline CDR1 is SGHRS and CDR2 is YFSETQ. The CDR3 loop reads CASSSTRTGLNTEAFF. The CDR3 nucleotides read TGCGCCAGCAGCTCAACAAGGACAGGGTTGAACACTGAAGCTTTCTTT.